This T cell receptor (beta chain) is drawn from a study of T-cell reconstitution after alpha-beta-depleted transplantation in children. Points from the study as a whole: Most T-cell counts and diversity one year after the transplant came from T cells that were newly produced. Reported findings indicate that, about two months after transplant, alpha-beta T cells came from several hundred expanded clones, which were derived from non-depleted graft cells. The study traced high day-60 TCRbeta diversity in some patients to surviving recipient T cells and thymic progenitors.

The V gene end was trimmed by 5 bases and the J gene end by 4 bases; junction bases not matched to a gene: 5. This CDR3 is built from 14 residues. In germline, CDR1 is DFQATT, CDR2 SNEGSKA (reference sequence). A word on this clonotype: No antigen is known for it.

Unique molecular identifiers were incorporated into the prepared TCRbeta library. TCRdb re-called the PCR reads through MiXCR, storing one row per CDR3 protein. Altogether about 980,000 distinct CDR3 sequences are present, about 26% being singletons, with the ten largest covering approximately 30%. The sequencing here drew on PBMCs, mostly from graft donor cells, taken 360 days after TCRalphabeta/CD19-depleted stem cell transplant. The receptor comes from a boy in the first two years of life who had a stem cell transplant for SCID, so the T cells may come from the graft donor. The V call is TRBV20-1, the J call TRBJ1-6; 7 positions agree with TRBD1. The CDR3 loop reads CSAYTGEYNSPLHF. CDR3 coding DNA: TGCAGTGCTTATACAGGGGAGTATAATTCACCCCTCCACTTT.